The entry below gives a single TCR beta chain sequence along with its context. Its specificity is not known. Trimming took off 1 base at V and 4 bases at J, with 7 bases between the two ends. Germline V gene sequence: CDR1 SGHTA, CDR2 FQGNSA. This CDR3 spans 13 amino acids. This sample was taken from a study of cytomegalovirus exposure and HLA in healthy donors. Study as a whole: In an early release, HLA-typed donors contributed tens of millions of unique TCR sequences.

Study results and caveats: A likely sequencing artifact accounted for one observed cluster of highly shared sequence variants. Presence/absence analyses assumed roughly uniform sequencing depth across donors, which may not hold.

PCR employed 60 Vbeta and 13 Jbeta primers. The repertoire was sequenced with immunoSEQ multiplex PCR; TCRdb's copy has only in-frame clones and lacks some. Here the sample table reports around 39,000 clones. The source is a male donor in good health and CMV-seronegative. V usage is TRBV7-2 and J usage is TRBJ1-2; D call uncertain. Sequenced sample: PBMCs. DNA for the CDR3: TGTGCCAGCAGCTTAGGTCAGTTCTATGGCTACACCTTC. This encodes CASSLGQFYGYTF.